These T cell receptor beta chains were read from a single sample in a study of shared clonotypes between healthy human individuals. Using immunoSEQ multiplex PCR, the repertoire was profiled, and TCRdb retains in-frame clones only, with some absent. The sample holds around 2.1 million clones; about 93% are singletons and the top ten take 1.7%. The sample was naive CD8+ T cells from PBMCs. Receptors originate from a man between 18 and 29 years old in good health. Some clones in this sample may be carry-over from other donors' samples. Both conserved end residues are part of each CDR3. A D gene is named only where the DNA matches it firmly. The size entry is marked missing in some rows and otherwise reads once, few, many or a size class.

abundance	v_gene	d_gene	j_gene	len	CDR3nt	CDR3aa
-	TRBV28	TRBD2	TRBJ2-3	17	TGTGCCAGCAGTTTATCATCGACTAGCGGGGACACAGATACGCAGTATTTT	CASSLSSTSGDTDTQYF
-	TRBV5-4	-	TRBJ2-7	13	TGTGCCAGCAGCTTGCACAAAGCCTACGAGCAGTACTTC	CASSLHKAYEQYF
-	TRBV5-1	-	TRBJ2-7	14	TGCGCCAGCAGCTTGGCCGCGAATACCTACGAGCAGTACTTC	CASSLAANTYEQYF
-	TRBV11-3	TRBD2	TRBJ2-1	16	TGTGCCAGCAGCTTGGGGCGGGAGAGGTTCTACAATGAGCAGTTCTTC	CASSLGRERFYNEQFF
-	TRBV9	TRBD1	TRBJ2-7	15	TGTGCCAGCAGCTCAGGGACAGGGGCTACCTACGAGCAGTACTTC	CASSSGTGATYEQYF
-	TRBV14	TRBD2	TRBJ2-1	15	TGTGCCAGCAGCCAAGTAGGCGGGAGGGCGGGAGAGCAGTTCTTC	CASSQVGGRAGEQFF
once	TRBV7-3	-	TRBJ2-3	14	TGTGCCAGCAGCTTAGGGTCAATAGGGGATACGCAGTATTTT	CASSLGSIGDTQYF
-	TRBV4-3	-	TRBJ2-1	15	TGCGCCAGCAGCCAAGCGGTTCAACACTACAATGAGCAGTTCTTC	CASSQAVQHYNEQFF
few	TRBV9	-	TRBJ1-1	13	TGTGCCAGCAGCGTGTTTGATAACACTGAAGCTTTCTTT	CASSVFDNTEAFF
-	TRBV27	TRBD1	TRBJ2-1	15	TGTGCCAGCAGTTTATCCGAGGGGGCTTACAATGAGCAGTTCTTC	CASSLSEGAYNEQFF
-	TRBV7-2	TRBD1	TRBJ2-7	16	TGTGCCAGCAGCCCAGGAACCGGGACAGGGACCTACGAGCAGTACTTC	CASSPGTGTGTYEQYF
-	TRBV27	-	TRBJ2-7	12	TGCGCATCGGCAGGGCCAACCTACGAGCAGTACTTC	CASAGPTYEQYF
-	TRBV7-9	-	TRBJ2-5	12	TGTGCCACAGCCGGCCTCGAAGAGACCCAGTACTTC	CATAGLEETQYF
-	TRBV7-2	-	TRBJ1-1	14	TGTGCCAGCAGCGCCCCTTGGGTGAACACTGAAGCTTTCTTT	CASSAPWVNTEAFF
-	TRBV19	TRBD2	TRBJ2-1	13	TGTGCCAGCAGACTAGCGGGAGAGAATGAGCAGTTCTTC	CASRLAGENEQFF
-	TRBV29-1	-	TRBJ2-3	15	TGCAGCGCCCCGTCTTGGAGCGATAGCACAGATACGCAGTATTTT	CSAPSWSDSTDTQYF
-	TRBV6-4	-	TRBJ1-2	15	TGTGCCAGCAGTGATTTCCCGGGGGCCCCCTTTGGCTACACCTTC	CASSDFPGAPFGYTF
-	TRBV11-2	TRBD2	TRBJ2-7	14	TGTGCCAGCATGACTCTAGCGGGGGGCTACGAGCAGTACTTC	CASMTLAGGYEQYF
-	TRBV27	-	TRBJ1-1	14	TGTGCCAGCTCACTGGGGCCCGGGGGCACTGAAGCTTTCTTT	CASSLGPGGTEAFF
-	TRBV9	TRBD1	TRBJ1-2	17	TGTGCCAGCAGCGAGAGGACAGGGGGCGCCGGTAACTATGGCTACACCTTC	CASSERTGGAGNYGYTF
-	TRBV9	-	TRBJ1-4	14	TGTGCCAGCAGCCTCCGGGGAACTAATGAAAAACTGTTTTTT	CASSLRGTNEKLFF
-	TRBV27	-	TRBJ1-5	14	TGTGCCAGCAGGTACAGGGCTAGCAATCAGCCCCAGCATTTT	CASRYRASNQPQHF
-	TRBV11-2	TRBD2	TRBJ2-3	15	TGTGCCAGCAGCTTAGTCACGGGAGGGGGGGATACGCAGTATTTT	CASSLVTGGGDTQYF
once	TRBV27	-	TRBJ1-5	13	TGTGCCAGCAGTTTAAGGCAGAATCAGCCCCAGCATTTT	CASSLRQNQPQHF
-	TRBV10-3	TRBD2	TRBJ2-1	13	TGTGCCATCAGTGAGTCGGGGAGGGATGAGCAGTTCTTC	CAISESGRDEQFF
-	TRBV5-1	TRBD1	TRBJ1-2	15	TGCGCCAGCAGCTGGACAGGGGTTACTAACTATGGCTACACCTTC	CASSWTGVTNYGYTF
-	TRBV14	TRBD1	TRBJ1-1	15	TGTGCCAGCAGCCAAGAACGACAGGGGGCCACTGAAGCTTTCTTT	CASSQERQGATEAFF
-	TRBV15	TRBD2	TRBJ2-1	17	TGTGCCACCAGCACCCTGGTCGGGACTACCTCCTACAATGAGCAGTTCTTC	CATSTLVGTTSYNEQFF
once	TRBV7-6	-	TRBJ2-7	15	TGTGCCAGCAGCGCCTTAGCGCGACCTACGTCGGAGCAGTACTTC	CASSALARPTSEQYF
-	TRBV30	TRBD1	TRBJ2-4	18	TGTGCCTGGAGTGTCGGAGGGACAGGGCCCCTAGCCAAAAACATTCAGTACTTC	CAWSVGGTGPLAKNIQYF
-	TRBV2	-	TRBJ2-7	16	TGTGCCAGCAGTGAAGTTAGGGGGACCGCCACCTACGAGCAGTACTTC	CASSEVRGTATYEQYF
-	TRBV10-1	-	TRBJ1-5	17	TGCGCCAGCAGTGACATTCTCCCTGGGAGGGGCAATCAGCCCCAGCATTTT	CASSDILPGRGNQPQHF
-	TRBV9	-	TRBJ2-1	13	TGTGCCAGCAGCGTAGGGGGCGGGACTGAGCAGTTCTTC	CASSVGGGTEQFF